These 10 T cell receptor beta chains originate from one sample sequenced in a study of patients and donors after allogeneic stem cell transplantation (dated by TCRdb to 2020 to 2022). The method behind the library was RT-PCR. The sequencer was a NextSeq 550. TCRdb trimmed the raw reads at Q25, called clones with MiXCR and kept productive beta chains. Every CDR3 protein is listed once, alongside the most common genes and DNA of its rows. For this sample there are about 960,000 distinct CDR3 sequences; under 20% appear just once. The top ten constitute 5% to 7.5% of the sample. Sequencing was performed on blood, either unsorted or a sorted T cell fraction (not recorded which). The receptor source for this set is a human donor who was either an allogeneic HSCT recipient or a stem cell or donor lymphocyte infusion donor (not recorded which). It is not recorded whose cells these are; they may come from a transplant donor.

The chain joins TRBV7-2 to TRBJ1-5; D not resolved. This CDR3 has 14 residues. CDR1 is SGHTA and CDR2 is FQGNSA in the germline V gene. V was shortened by 1 base and J by 7 bases, with 11 bases between the two germline ends. CDR3 sequence: CASSLEGKGQPQHF. In DNA form, the CDR3 reads TGTGCCAGCAGCTTAGAGGGTAAAGGGCAGCCCCAGCATTTT.

This clonotype occurred a few times. The chain couples TRBV5-1 to TRBJ1-2; 7 bases align to TRBD1. This CDR3 spans 14 amino acids. Trimming at V came to 4 bases and at J to 6 bases, leaving 9 bases not matched to a gene. CDR1 is SGHRS and CDR2 is YFSETQ in the germline V gene. CDR3 region: CASSVPQGGNGYTF. The CDR3, as DNA: TGCGCCAGCAGCGTACCCCAGGGGGGTAATGGCTACACCTTC.

This chain uses TRBV19 with TRBJ2-5; TRBD2 aligns across 9 bases. This CDR3 contains 16 residues. The V segment lost 3 bases and the J segment 4 bases; nucleotides outside the gene matches: 9. The germline CDR1 and CDR2 sequences are LNHDA and SQIVND (reference sequence). The CDR3 nucleotides read TGTGCCAGTAGTATTGCAGCGGGAGGATCGCGAGAGACCCAGTACTTC. Its translation: CASSIAAGGSRETQYF.

Many counts were recorded for this clonotype. The junction and the germline gene differ at one end; a read error may be behind it. The chain has TRBV3-1 and TRBJ1-2; D possibly corresponds to TRBD1 (5 bases). This CDR3 comprises 14 residues. The V gene's germline CDR1 is LGHDT and CDR2 YNNKEL (reference sequence). The CDR3 sequence is CASSKDSGTYGYTF. The CDR3 region has the DNA TGTGCCAGCAGCAAAGACAGCGGAACCTATGGCTACACCTTC.

The J gene is TRBJ2-5, the V gene TRBV5-6; 8 bases fit TRBD1. Trimming took 3 bases from V and 5 from J; bases not matched to a gene: 6. This CDR3 comprises 14 residues. The germline V gene has CDR1 SGHDT and CDR2 YYEEEE. CDR3 DNA sequence: TGTGCCAGCAGCTCTGGACAGGGCTTCGAGACCCAGTACTTC. This translates into CASSSGQGFETQYF.

This clonotype was seen a few times. The CDR3 spells CASSLTSAAYNEQFF. The CDR3, as DNA: TGCGCCAGCAGCTTGACTAGCGCTGCCTACAATGAGCAGTTCTTC. The chain recombines TRBV5-1 with TRBJ2-1; 7 bases fit TRBD2. CDR3 size: 15 residues. Unmatched junction bases numbered 3, after V lost 1 base and J lost 2 bases. Germline V lookup: CDR1 SGHRS, CDR2 YFSETQ.

The genes are TRBV6-5 and TRBJ2-2; D gene unclear. Trimming stripped 2 bases from V and 5 bases from J, with 3 bases between. Per the germline V gene, CDR1 is MNHEY and CDR2 is SVGAGI. This CDR3 comprises 12 residues. CDR3 amino acids: CASSYITGELFF. DNA for the CDR3: TGTGCCAGCAGTTACATTACCGGGGAGCTGTTTTTT.

The chain recombines TRBV4-3 with TRBJ1-6, with D possibly TRBD1 on 6 matching bases. This CDR3 has 14 residues. V shed 0 bases and J shed 9 bases, with 9 bases lying between them. Germline CDR1 and CDR2: LGHNA and YSLEER. The CDR3 coding sequence is TGCGCCAGCAGCCAAGAGACAGGTGGTTCACCCCTCCACTTT. Protein: CASSQETGGSPLHF.

The J gene is TRBJ2-1, the V gene TRBV20-1, with 10 bases lining up with TRBD2. This CDR3 comprises 14 residues. Germline V CDR1 and CDR2: DFQATT, SNEGSKA (reference sequence). J lost 7 bases, V lost 2 bases, and 5 bases had no gene match. The CDR3 here is CSARKSSGSNEQFF. DNA for the CDR3: TGCAGTGCTAGAAAGTCTAGCGGGAGTAATGAGCAGTTCTTC.

This chain joins TRBV24-1 and TRBJ2-6; possible D gene TRBD1, 6 bases. Germline V gene lookup returns CDR1 KGHDR and CDR2 SFDVKD. V was clipped by 5 bases and J by 3 bases, with 13 bases between them. The CDR3 extends over 16 amino acids. This CDR3 reads CATSAPDRLGANVLTF. CDR3 coding DNA: TGTGCCACCAGTGCCCCGGACAGACTTGGGGCCAACGTCCTGACTTTC.